These 6 T cell receptor beta chains share one sample of origin, sequenced in a study of post-analysis software for immune sequencing data. Study-wide findings and caveats: Five or six TRBV segments appeared more often in patients than in controls, and TRBV5-6, TRBV5-1 and TRBV20-1 were among these.

Their target antigens are unknown. Each TCR beta cDNA library carried unique molecular identifiers. TCRdb analysed the PCR reads with MiXCR anew, one entry per CDR3 protein. Among a few hundred thousand distinct CDR3 sequences, 30% to 45% were seen once, and the ten largest hold 4% to 6%. Sequences were obtained from blood. Source of these receptors: a girl aged 10 to 17 with multiple sclerosis.

At least ten counts were recorded for this clonotype. The chain employs TRBV2 and TRBJ2-3; 12 bases fit TRBD2. CDR3 size: 18 residues. Germline V gives CDR1 SNHLY, CDR2 FYNNEI. V shed 5 bases and J 6 bases; nucleotides not matched to a gene: 15. CDR3 amino acids: CASSNPSGRALSGDTQYF. CDR3 sequence (DNA): TGTGCCAGCAGTAATCCTAGCGGGAGGGCCTTATCTGGTGATACGCAGTATTTT. Complete variable domain (other parts from reference TRBV2 and TRBJ2-3): EPEVTQTPSHQVTQMGQEVILRCVPISNHLYFYWYRQILGQKVEFLVSFYNNEISEKSEIFDDQFSVERPDGSNFTLKIRSTKLEDSAMYFCASSNPSGRALSGDTQYFGPGTRLTVL.

In its sample, this clonotype was seen a few times. V usage is TRBV6-4 and J usage is TRBJ2-1; TRBD2 aligns across 9 bases. The ends lost 10 bases at V and 7 bases at J; junction bases unmatched: 11. The CDR3 loop spans 14 amino acids. CDR1 is MRHNA, CDR2 SNTAGT, per germline. The CDR3 DNA follows: TGTGCCAACTCTAGGAGCGGGGGGACGAATGAGCAGTTCTTC. Encoded protein: CANSRSGGTNEQFF.

Regarding this clonotype: A single base separates this from a much larger clone, so it may be a read error. The chain combines TRBV9 with TRBJ2-1; 7 bases match TRBD1. With V trimmed by 4 bases and J by 4 bases, 2 bases remained unmatched. CDR3 length: 13 amino acids. Germline CDR1 is SGDLS and CDR2 is YYNGEE. This CDR3 is CASSTGQYNEQFF. CDR3 DNA: TGTGCCAGCAGCACGGGACAGTACAATGAGCAGTTCTTC.

Remarks on this clonotype: A much more abundant neighbour one base away suggests this may be a read error. The rearrangement joins TRBV7-2 to TRBJ2-7; D remains ambiguous. Trimming stripped 5 bases from V and 10 bases from J, with 21 bases between. The germline V gene has CDR1 SGHTA and CDR2 FQGNSA. This CDR3 comprises 14 residues. The CDR3 spells CASSLLDYLEPQYF. In DNA, the CDR3 is TGTGCCAGCAGCCTGCTGGATTACCTTGAGCCCCAGTACTTC.

This clonotype came up many times. Here the CDR3 reads CASSPRQGLGTTNEKLFF. The CDR3 DNA reads TGTGCCAGCAGTCCCCGCCAGGGGTTGGGGACAACTAATGAAAAACTGTTTTTT. The V call is TRBV28, the J call TRBJ1-4, with a tentative D call TRBD1 (6 bases). Germline loops: CDR1 MDHEN, CDR2 SYDVKM. This CDR3 is built from 18 residues. Between the trimmed V and J ends, which lost 5 bases and 0 bases, there was a span of 19 bases.

In regard to this clonotype: A much larger clone differs by one base, so this may be a read error. The chain employs TRBV5-1 and TRBJ2-1; D gene uncertain. The DNA matches TRBJ2-7 better at its end, which makes the J call doubtful. This CDR3 comprises 16 residues. In germline, CDR1 is SGHRS, CDR2 YFSETQ. CDR3 in DNA: TGCGCCAGCAGCTTGGAGAGCAGGAGCTCCTACAATGAGCAGTACTTC. Protein product: CASSLESRSSYNEQYF.